Shown below are 16 T cell receptor beta chains from a single sample sequenced in a study of T cell repertoires in cytomegalovirus infection. No cognate antigen is known for these TCRs. A single record per CDR3 protein comes from TCRdb applying MiXCR to the reads. Among 800,000 to 950,000 distinct CDR3 sequences, over 25% were seen once, and the ten largest hold approximately 13%. The material was cultured CD8+ T cells from PBMCs, obtained from culture after CMV antigen stimulation. The receptors come from a human donor in good health (CMV status not recorded). Some clones in this sample may be carry-over from other donors' samples.

The chain has TRBV6-1 and TRBJ2-2, with 9 bases identical to TRBD1. The germline V gene has CDR1 MNHNS and CDR2 SASEGT. The junction had 14 bases not matched to a gene; V was cut back by 2 bases and J by 4 bases. The CDR3 has 19 residues. The CDR3 loop is CASSEISYLGQGRTGELFF. CDR3 nucleotide sequence: TGTGCCAGCAGTGAAATATCCTATTTAGGACAGGGGCGCACCGGGGAGCTGTTTTTT.

This clonotype was counted many times. In DNA, the CDR3 is TGTGCCAGCAGTTTAAGGTTCGATGGCTACACCTTC. Translation gives CASSLRFDGYTF. The V gene is TRBV12-3 or TRBV12-4, the J gene TRBJ1-2; D gene unclear. Trimming took 2 bases from V and 6 from J, leaving 7 bases between them. The CDR3 length is 12 residues.

The genes are TRBV25-1 and TRBJ2-2; possibly TRBD2 for D (5 bases). This CDR3 is 16 amino acids long. The V gene lost 1 base and the J gene lost 0 bases, with 9 bases spanning the gap. From germline, CDR1 is MGHDK and CDR2 SYGVNS. The CDR3 region has the DNA TGTGCCAGCAGTGAATTAAGCGGCCCGAACACCGGGGAGCTGTTTTTT. This gives the protein CASSELSGPNTGELFF. The full variable domain, in which reference TRBV25-1 and TRBJ2-2 provide the parts outside the CDR3, is EADIYQTPRYLVIGTGKKITLECSQTMGHDKMYWYQQDPGMELHLIHYSYGVNSTEKGDLSSESTVSRIRTEHFPLTLESARPSHTSQYLCASSELSGPNTGELFFGEGSRLTVL.

The rearrangement joins TRBV5-1 to TRBJ2-4; D is possibly TRBD1 (6 bases). Germline-derived CDR1 and CDR2 are SGHRS and YFSETQ. The CDR3 covers 18 residues. Trimming stripped 2 bases from V and 6 bases from J, with 24 bases between. The CDR3 here is CASSFLIGNRAQGNIQYF. As DNA, the CDR3 is TGCGCCAGCAGCTTTCTCATTGGAAACAGGGCCCAAGGAAACATTCAGTACTTC.

CDR3 sequence: CASSEVGPPYEQYV. The CDR3 bases are TGTGCCAGCAGTGAGGTTGGGCCTCCCTACGAGCAGTACGTC. The gene calls are TRBV28 and TRBJ2-7; D unresolved. Trimming left V 5 bases short and J 2 bases short, with 13 bases between. This CDR3 is built from 14 residues. Germline V gene lookup returns CDR1 MDHEN and CDR2 SYDVKM.

This clonotype was observed a few times. The V and J genes are TRBV7-8 and TRBJ2-1; 7 bases are shared with TRBD1. The J segment lost 3 bases and the V segment lost 2 bases, leaving 4 bases of the junction unmatched. The germline gives CDR1 SGHVS, CDR2 FQNEAQ. This CDR3 region has 15 residues. CDR3 amino acids: CASSLKGGNYNEQFF. DNA for the CDR3: TGTGCCAGCAGCTTAAAAGGGGGCAACTACAATGAGCAGTTCTTC.

This clonotype was recorded many times. This chain joins TRBV7-8 and TRBJ1-6; the D is unclear. From germline, CDR1 is SGHVS and CDR2 FQNEAQ. The CDR3 is made up of 16 amino acids. Trimming took off 1 base at V and 6 bases at J, with 13 bases between the two ends. This chain's CDR3 is CASSLDRPGLNSPLHF. The CDR3 coding sequence is TGTGCCAGCAGCTTAGACCGGCCAGGTCTTAATTCACCCCTCCACTTT.

The rearrangement uses TRBV19 and TRBJ2-5, with TRBD2 matching over 14 bases. Losses at the gene ends were 4 bases for V and 2 bases for J; bases not matched to a gene: 3. The CDR3 contains 16 residues. Germline V gives CDR1 LNHDA, CDR2 SQIVND (reference sequence). The CDR3 region is CASSTGTSGGQETQYF. The CDR3 region has the DNA TGTGCCAGTAGTACCGGGACTAGCGGGGGTCAAGAGACCCAGTACTTC.

This chain connects TRBV24-1 to TRBJ2-1, with 7 bases identical to TRBD2. J was trimmed by 9 bases and V by 2 bases; bases with no gene match: 0. Germline CDR1 is KGHDR and CDR2 is SFDVKD. CDR3 length: 12 amino acids. For the CDR3, the DNA is TGTGCCACCAGTGATTCGGGGGGTGAGCAGTTCTTC. It translates to CATSDSGGEQFF.

This rearrangement joins TRBV15 to TRBJ1-2; the D is unclear. Between the trimmed V and J ends, which lost 1 base and 2 bases, there was a span of 11 bases. This CDR3 has 15 residues. Germline loops: CDR1 LNHNV, CDR2 YYDKDF (reference sequence). DNA of the CDR3: TGTGCCACCAGCAGAGTTCGGGGTCTAAACTATGGCTACACCTTC. It translates to CATSRVRGLNYGYTF.

This clonotype was counted only a few times. The chain is built from TRBV27 and TRBJ2-3, with 10 positions matching TRBD2. V shed 5 bases and J 2 bases; nucleotides not matched to a gene: 7. The CDR3 extends over 16 amino acids. The germline V gene encodes CDR1 MNHEY and CDR2 SMNVEV (reference sequence). CDR3 protein: CASSEALAGYTDTQYF. CDR3 nucleotides: TGTGCCAGCAGTGAGGCACTAGCGGGGTACACAGATACGCAGTATTTT.

This clonotype was detected only a few times. The gene calls are TRBV7-8 and TRBJ2-1; no definite D call. V was pared by 1 base and J by 7 bases, with 11 bases between. The CDR3 is 14 amino acids. Germline CDR1 reads SGHVS; CDR2 reads FQNEAQ. The CDR3 region is CASSLDLGWNEQFF. In nucleotides, the CDR3 is TGTGCCAGCAGCTTAGATTTGGGATGGAATGAGCAGTTCTTC.

The V gene is TRBV27, the J gene TRBJ1-5, with a possible D match to TRBD1 (5 bases). Germline V gene lookup returns CDR1 MNHEY and CDR2 SMNVEV (reference sequence). The CDR3 totals 14 residues. Trimming shortened V by 1 base and J by 7 bases, and 11 bases separated the two germline ends. CDR3: CASSLWGKGQPQHF. DNA of the CDR3: TGTGCCAGCAGTTTATGGGGGAAGGGACAGCCCCAGCATTTT.

The CDR3 DNA is TGTGCCAGCAGTCAGGGGACAAATCAAGAGACCCAGTACTTC. This codes for CASSQGTNQETQYF. The rearrangement links TRBV12-3 or TRBV12-4 to TRBJ2-5; possible D gene TRBD1, 6 bases. The CDR3 has 14 amino acids. The germline V and J ends were trimmed by 5 bases and 2 bases, with 12 bases remaining between them.

This clonotype was counted many times. The chain joins TRBV11-3 to TRBJ1-3, with TRBD1 identical over 9 bases. J was trimmed by 0 bases and V by 5 bases; bases with no gene match: 17. From germline, CDR1 is SGHNT and CDR2 YENEEA. The length of the CDR3 is 20 residues. CDR3 protein: CASSLKPGQGRKISGNTIYF. Written as DNA, the CDR3 is TGTGCCAGCAGCCTGAAACCGGGACAGGGCCGCAAAATCTCTGGAAACACCATATATTTT. Full variable domain (missing parts from reference TRBV11-3 and TRBJ1-3): EAGVVQSPRYKIIEKKQPVAFWCNPISGHNTLYWYLQNLGQGPELLIRYENEEAVDDSQLPKDRFSAERLKGVDSTLKIQPAELGDSAVYLCASSLKPGQGRKISGNTIYFGEGSWLTVV.

The chain couples TRBV29-1 to TRBJ2-3, with unresolved D. Per the germline V gene, CDR1 is SQVTM and CDR2 is ANQGSEA. CDR3 length equals 12 residues. Trimming cost V 2 bases and J 4 bases, with 7 bases left between them. CDR3 bases: TGCAGCGTTGAACTAGAGGCAGATACGCAGTATTTT. Encoded protein: CSVELEADTQYF.